This T cell receptor beta chain stems from a study of T cells in localized non-small cell lung cancer. Notes on the study in general: Adjacent uninvolved lung had the highest clonality, suggesting focused antigen responses.

The germline CDR1 and CDR2 sequences are SGHRS and YFSETQ. Trimming took 5 bases from V and 7 from J, leaving 18 bases between them. This CDR3 contains 14 residues. As to this clone: Antigen unknown.

Some clones are missing from TCRdb's copy, which holds only in-frame ones; the method was immunoSEQ multiplex PCR. The table lists tens of thousands of clones, approximately 90% of them singletons. The clonotype originates from a woman aged 40 to 75 with stage I squamous cell lung carcinoma. The rearrangement joins TRBV5-1 to TRBJ1-2, with D possibly TRBD1 on 5 matching bases. The input for sequencing was peripheral blood, taken before any cancer treatment. CDR3 in amino acids: CASSPGDGTPGYTF. In DNA, the CDR3 is TGCGCCAGCAGTCCGGGGGACGGTACCCCTGGCTACACCTTC. Based on the CDR3 plus reference TRBV5-1 and TRBJ1-2, the full variable domain is KAGVTQTPRYLIKTRGQQVTLSCSPISGHRSVSWYQQTPGQGLQFLFEYFSETQRNKGNFPGRFSGRQFSNSRSEMNVSTLELGDSALYLCASSPGDGTPGYTFGSGTRLTVV.